The 20 T cell receptor beta chains below were found in one sample sequenced in a study of blood T cells in healthy people across ages (dated by TCRdb to the mid-2010s). The library was built by means of 5' RACE. The data were produced on an Illumina HiSeq 2500. A second PCR of about 7 to 12 cycles was performed with a sample-barcoded 5' primer and a J-beta primer mix. Clones were called with MiXCR by TCRdb after fastp trimmed the public reads at Q25, and only in-frame beta chains were retained. Entries that share a CDR3 protein sequence are merged under the most common genes and DNA. The sample yields roughly 1.6 million distinct CDR3 sequences; 30% to 35% were counted once. The ten largest make up approximately 10% of the sample. Sequencing was performed on blood. These receptors were collected from a woman younger than 45 in good health.

J is TRBJ1-2 and V is TRBV5-1; no firm D call. The germline V and J ends were trimmed by 3 bases and 4 bases, with 22 bases remaining between them. CDR1 is SGHRS and CDR2 is YFSETQ in the germline V gene. This CDR3 contains 17 residues. CDR3 bases: TGCGCCAGCAGCTCCATAGTACCCCCAAATACGAGCTATGGCTACACCTTC. Amino acids: CASSSIVPPNTSYGYTF. Filled out from reference TRBV5-1 and TRBJ1-2, the complete variable domain reads KAGVTQTPRYLIKTRGQQVTLSCSPISGHRSVSWYQQTPGQGLQFLFEYFSETQRNKGNFPGRFSGRQFSNSRSEMNVSTLELGDSALYLCASSSIVPPNTSYGYTFGSGTRLTVV.

Of note for this clonotype: Compared with germline, one end of the junction differs, possibly owing to a read error. The CDR3 region has the DNA TGTGCCAGCAGCTTACAGGATTATGGCCACACCTTC. Translated, it gives CASSLQDYGHTF. This chain uses TRBV7-9 with TRBJ1-2; D gene unclear. The germline CDR1 and CDR2 sequences are SEHNR and FQNEAQ (reference sequence). The length of the CDR3 is 12 residues.

There are a few counts of this clonotype. Because the CDR3's place on the DNA is in doubt, the DNA is left out and the CDR3 is given as listed by TCRdb. V usage is TRBV20-1 and J usage is TRBJ2-1; TRBD1 is taken as the D call from the table, unchecked against the DNA. The CDR3 extends over 14 residues, inclusive of both ends. CDR1 and CDR2 from the germline V gene are DFQATT and SNEGSKA (reference sequence). CDR3 amino acids: CSYEAANFGNEQFF.

This clonotype occurred a few times. CDR3 residues: CATRTGPDQPQHF. CDR3 in DNA: TGTGCCACCCGGACAGGACCAGATCAGCCCCAGCATTTT. This chain uses TRBV10-3 with TRBJ1-5; 7 bases are shared with TRBD1. Looked up from germline, CDR1 is ENHRY and CDR2 is SYGVKD. There are 13 residues in the CDR3. The trim removed 10 bases at V and 5 bases at J, leaving 8 bases unmatched.

The chain combines TRBV20-1 with TRBJ2-1, with no clear D. The CDR3 is 12 amino acids. The V and J ends lost 6 bases and 7 bases respectively, with 13 bases between them. Per germline, CDR1 DFQATT and CDR2 SNEGSKA (reference sequence). CDR3 in DNA: TGCAGTGCAAGGAGCGTTGTGAATGAGCAGTTCTTC. Its protein is CSARSVVNEQFF.

The V call is TRBV27, the J call TRBJ2-7; 8 bases align to TRBD1. Germline loops: CDR1 MNHEY, CDR2 SMNVEV (reference sequence). There are 14 residues in the CDR3. The J segment lost 6 bases and the V segment lost 5 bases, leaving 9 bases of the junction unmatched. This CDR3 is CASSPGQGLVEQYF. The CDR3 bases are TGTGCCAGCAGTCCCGGACAGGGTTTAGTCGAGCAGTACTTC.

This chain uses TRBV13 with TRBJ2-7; D is unclear. This CDR3 region has 13 residues. Germline loops: CDR1 PRHDT, CDR2 FYEKMQ (reference sequence). With 5 bases removed from V and 6 bases from J, the gap between germline ends came to 14 bases. DNA of the CDR3: TGTGCCAGCAGCCACGGCGGCGGCACCGAGCAGTACTTC. Protein: CASSHGGGTEQYF.

The gene calls are TRBV7-8 and TRBJ2-7; 7 bases match TRBD2. V trimming: 6 bases; J trimming: 1 base; junction bases outside the gene matches: 9. CDR1 SGHVS and CDR2 FQNEAQ come from the germline V gene. The CDR3 loop spans 15 amino acids. DNA of the CDR3: TGTGCCAGCAGTCCTAGCGGACTTCCTTCCTACGAGCAGTACTTC. It translates to CASSPSGLPSYEQYF.

V and J are TRBV29-1 and TRBJ1-2; D remains ambiguous. From germline, CDR1 is SQVTM and CDR2 ANQGSEA. V was clipped by 7 bases and J by 4 bases, with 13 bases between them. This CDR3 is 12 amino acids long. The CDR3 DNA sequence: TGCAGCGCCCAAAAGGAGGGCTATGGCTACACCTTC. Its translation is CSAQKEGYGYTF.

The V call is TRBV3-1, the J call TRBJ1-5; unclear D gene. CDR1 is LGHDT, CDR2 YNNKEL, per germline (reference sequence). The CDR3 loop spans 14 amino acids. Trimming pared 4 bases from V and 0 bases from J, leaving 7 bases between. CDR3 sequence (DNA): TGTGCCAGCAGCCGAGAGTATAGCAATCAGCCCCAGCATTTT. This codes for CASSREYSNQPQHF.

This CDR3 is CASSRLGQGVSGELFF. The CDR3 DNA is TGTGCCAGCAGCCGGCTGGGACAGGGAGTGTCCGGGGAGCTGTTTTTT. The chain carries TRBV3-1 and TRBJ2-2; 9 nucleotides agree with TRBD1. This CDR3 has 16 residues. Germline CDR1 reads LGHDT; CDR2 reads YNNKEL (reference sequence). Losses at the gene ends were 4 bases for V and 6 bases for J; bases not matched to a gene: 9.

This clonotype has more than one count but fewer than ten. This sequence joins TRBV27 and TRBJ2-7; no reliable D call. Trimming took 5 bases from V and 1 from J, leaving 9 bases between them. The CDR3 sequence is 13 residues long. Per germline, CDR1 MNHEY and CDR2 SMNVEV (reference sequence). This CDR3 reads CASSPRHSYEQYF. The CDR3, as DNA: TGTGCCAGCAGTCCGCGACATTCCTACGAGCAGTACTTC.

The chain employs TRBV7-9 and TRBJ1-1; weak D call: TRBD1 (5 bases). Trimming stripped 4 bases from V and 6 bases from J, with 15 bases between. CDR3 length: 14 amino acids. Germline V CDR1 and CDR2: SEHNR, FQNEAQ (reference sequence). Here the CDR3 reads CASSSTTGAAEAFF. The CDR3 DNA reads as TGTGCCAGCAGCTCTACGACCGGGGCGGCTGAAGCTTTCTTT.

The table lists this clonotype with many counts. This sequence joins TRBV12-3 or TRBV12-4 and TRBJ2-1; 7 nucleotides line up with TRBD1. The CDR3 consists of 16 residues. V lost 4 bases and J lost 0; bases outside the gene matches: 6. The CDR3 loop is CASSSPRDSSYNEQFF. In DNA, the CDR3 is TGTGCCAGCAGTTCCCCCAGGGACAGCTCCTACAATGAGCAGTTCTTC.

This clonotype was detected only a few times. This chain joins TRBV4-2 and TRBJ1-2; no clear D. The V end lost 0 bases, the J end lost 7 bases, and 21 bases lay between the germline ends. The CDR3 runs to 17 residues. The germline gives CDR1 LGHNA, CDR2 YNFKEQ. The CDR3 here is CASSQEVGRREALGYTF. The DNA for the CDR3 is TGTGCCAGCAGCCAAGAAGTTGGGAGACGGGAGGCTCTTGGCTACACCTTC.

The V and J genes are TRBV25-1 and TRBJ2-1; tentatively, D is TRBD2 (6 bases). Germline V lookup: CDR1 MGHDK, CDR2 SYGVNS. The CDR3 is 12 residues long. V lost 5 bases and J 13 bases, leaving 15 bases between the germline ends. CDR3 sequence reads: CASSNGGETQFF. The CDR3 region has the DNA TGTGCCAGCAGTAACGGGGGAGAGACCCAGTTCTTC.

This clonotype occurred a few times. The chain links TRBV20-1 to TRBJ1-1, with D possibly being TRBD1 (6 bases). Trimming took 3 bases from V and 1 from J, leaving 12 bases between them. Per germline, CDR1 DFQATT and CDR2 SNEGSKA (reference sequence). CDR3 length equals 14 residues. The CDR3: CSASVTGRNTEAFF. CDR3 nucleotide sequence: TGCAGTGCTAGCGTAACAGGGCGGAACACTGAAGCTTTCTTT.

The V and J genes are TRBV4-2 and TRBJ2-6, with D tentatively TRBD2 (5 bases). Germline CDR1 LGHNA, CDR2 YNFKEQ. This CDR3 is 16 amino acids long. Trimming took off 1 base at V and 3 bases at J, with 10 bases between the two ends. CDR3 residues: CASSQGGDYGANVLTF. CDR3 DNA: TGTGCCAGCAGCCAAGGAGGAGACTATGGGGCCAACGTCCTGACTTTC.

This clonotype appeared a few times. This chain links TRBV6-5 with TRBJ2-1; D not certain. Germline CDR1 reads MNHEY; CDR2 reads SVGAGI. The CDR3 is 17 residues long. Between the trimmed V and J ends, which lost 3 bases and 0 bases, there was a span of 15 bases. CDR3 DNA: TGTGCCAGCAGTTATGGCTCGACCCCAAGCTCCTACAATGAGCAGTTCTTC. It is translated as CASSYGSTPSSYNEQFF.

V and J are TRBV2 and TRBJ2-7; TRBD2 might be the D (7 bases). V was pared by 8 bases and J by 5 bases, with 16 bases between. This CDR3 has 13 residues. CDR1 is SNHLY, CDR2 FYNNEI, per germline. The DNA for the CDR3 is TGTGCCAGCGGGGGGGCAGGGCTCAACGAGCAGTACTTC. Its translation is CASGGAGLNEQYF.